The rows below give T cell receptor beta chains drawn from one sample of a study of control samples from healthy donors and cancer patients. TCRdb keeps only in-frame clones here, not all; method: immunoSEQ multiplex PCR. There are around 190,000 clones in the sample; roughly 92% occur only once, and around 1.5% lies in the top ten. The source material was blood. The receptor source for this set is a young man in good health. The CDR3 runs from the conserved cysteine through the conserved F or W. Fields, in order: V gene, clone size, J gene, D gene, CDR3 DNA, CDR3 protein. The D gene is left open where the match is weak. Size is stated for part of the rows, as once, few or many counts, or as a class when the clone is expanded.

V gene: TRBV19; clone size: -; J gene: TRBJ1-1; D gene: TRBD1; CDR3 DNA: TGTGCCACTTCCCCCACAGGGGGCGATACTGAAGCTTTCTTT; CDR3 protein: CATSPTGGDTEAFF
V gene: TRBV19; clone size: -; J gene: TRBJ1-5; D gene: TRBD1; CDR3 DNA: TGTGCCAGTACCCCGGACAGGGGAGGCAATCAGCCCCAGCATTTT; CDR3 protein: CASTPDRGGNQPQHF
V gene: TRBV27; clone size: -; J gene: TRBJ1-6; D gene: -; CDR3 DNA: TGTGCCAGCAGTTTTCGAGGGGTCCTTTCACCCCTCCACTTT; CDR3 protein: CASSFRGVLSPLHF
V gene: TRBV7-8; clone size: -; J gene: TRBJ1-4; D gene: -; CDR3 DNA: TGTGCCAGCAGCTTAGAGCAGGGGCTGAATGAAAAACTGTTTTTT; CDR3 protein: CASSLEQGLNEKLFF
V gene: TRBV5-6; clone size: -; J gene: TRBJ2-7; D gene: -; CDR3 DNA: TGTGCCAGCAGCTTGGGCAGGTACGAGCAGTACTTC; CDR3 protein: CASSLGRYEQYF
V gene: TRBV3-1/TRBV3-2; clone size: -; J gene: TRBJ2-1; D gene: TRBD2; CDR3 DNA: TGTGCCAGCAGCCACGGACTAGCGGGAGGGATTTCTGAGCAGTTCTTC; CDR3 protein: CASSHGLAGGISEQFF
V gene: TRBV6-4; clone size: -; J gene: TRBJ2-3; D gene: TRBD2; CDR3 DNA: TGTGCCAGCAGTGGCCTCGGACTAGACACAGATACGCAGTATTTT; CDR3 protein: CASSGLGLDTDTQYF
V gene: TRBV9; clone size: -; J gene: TRBJ2-1; D gene: TRBD2; CDR3 DNA: TGTGCCAGCAGCGTAGGAGCGGGAAGCTCCTACAATGAGCAGTTCTTC; CDR3 protein: CASSVGAGSSYNEQFF
V gene: TRBV6-1; clone size: -; J gene: TRBJ2-1; D gene: TRBD2; CDR3 DNA: TGTGCCAGCAGTGAAGGTACTAGCGGGTCAAATGAGCAGTTCTTC; CDR3 protein: CASSEGTSGSNEQFF
V gene: TRBV30; clone size: -; J gene: TRBJ1-3; D gene: -; CDR3 DNA: TGTGCCTGGAGTGAGAGTAACACCATATATTTT; CDR3 protein: CAWSESNTIYF
V gene: TRBV5-6; clone size: few; J gene: TRBJ2-5; D gene: TRBD2; CDR3 DNA: TGTGCCAGCAGCTTGGCCGGGGGGGAGACCCAGTACTTC; CDR3 protein: CASSLAGGETQYF
V gene: TRBV29-1; clone size: -; J gene: TRBJ2-3; D gene: TRBD2; CDR3 DNA: TGCGCGGGAGTCCGGACAGATACGCAGTATTTT; CDR3 protein: CAGVRTDTQYF